This T cell receptor (beta chain) was captured in a study of blood T cell repertoires in COVID-19. Only in-frame clones appear in the TCRdb table, and some are missing; sequencing was by immunoSEQ multiplex PCR. The top ten clones hold less than 5% of a sample with 360,000 or so clones, 89% of them seen once. This CDR3 comprises 12 residues. Germline CDR1 MDHEN, CDR2 SYDVKM. V lost 10 bases and J 4 bases, leaving 13 bases between the germline ends. The chain carries TRBV28 and TRBJ1-2; no clear D. The sample comprised peripheral blood. This TCR derives from a woman aged 60 to 75 with COVID-19, enrolled during active disease. CDR3 nucleotide sequence: TGTGCCACCACGGAGGGATCCTATGGCTACACCTTC. This encodes CATTEGSYGYTF.